The 5 T cell receptor beta chains given below trace back to one sample, sequenced in a study of cytomegalovirus exposure and HLA in healthy donors (dated by TCRdb to 2016 to 2017). The protocol used for the library was the immunoSEQ multiplex PCR assay. A mixture of 60 forward primers for TCR Vbeta segments and 13 reverse primers for TCR Jbeta segments was used in the multiplex PCR. Held by TCRdb, this immuneACCESS table contains in-frame sequences only and omits some clones. Under half of the omission traces to an unresolved V gene where checked; the cause of the rest is unknown. The sample yields about 61,000 clones; more than 80% were counted once. The ten largest clones capture 1.5% of the sample. The sequencing sample was made of PBMCs. Receptor source: a man under 40 in good health and CMV-seropositive.

This chain connects TRBV11-3 to TRBJ2-5, with 8 nucleotides matching TRBD1. V gave up 6 bases and J gave up 5 bases; unmatched junction bases: 8. The CDR3 extends over 14 amino acids. Germline-derived CDR1 and CDR2 are SGHNT and YENEEA. This CDR3 reads CASRSDRGAETQYF. The CDR3 nucleotides read TGTGCCAGCAGAAGCGACAGGGGAGCGGAGACCCAGTACTTC. Supplemented by reference TRBV11-3 and TRBJ2-5, the full variable domain reads EAGVVQSPRYKIIEKKQPVAFWCNPISGHNTLYWYLQNLGQGPELLIRYENEEAVDDSQLPKDRFSAERLKGVDSTLKIQPAELGDSAVYLCASRSDRGAETQYFGPGTRLLVL.

This chain joins TRBV29-1 and TRBJ1-4, with TRBD1 as a possible D gene (5 bases). This CDR3 comprises 13 residues. In germline, CDR1 is SQVTM, CDR2 ANQGSEA. The ends were cut back, 5 bases at V and 4 bases at J, with 11 bases in the middle. The CDR3 coding sequence is TGCAGCGTTCGACAGCCAAGTAATGAAAAACTGTTTTTT. It translates to CSVRQPSNEKLFF.

V is TRBV19 and J is TRBJ1-2, with a tentative D call TRBD1 (6 bases). The CDR3 has 13 residues. The germline V gene encodes CDR1 LNHDA and CDR2 SQIVND (reference sequence). Between the trimmed V and J ends, which lost 6 bases and 8 bases, there was a span of 16 bases. The CDR3 coding sequence is TGTGCCAGTAGACTTTTGGGGGCTTACGGCTACACCTTC. It specifies CASRLLGAYGYTF.

This chain links TRBV30 with TRBJ1-1; 7 bases match TRBD1. The CDR3 has 17 residues. The ends lost 3 bases at V and 2 bases at J; junction bases unmatched: 15. CDR1 GTSNPN and CDR2 SVGIG come from the germline V gene (reference sequence). CDR3 nucleotide sequence: TGTGCCTGGAGAGACATCTACCGGGACAGAAAAAACACTGAAGCTTTCTTT. It specifies CAWRDIYRDRKNTEAFF. The full variable domain, completed using reference TRBV30 and TRBJ1-1, is SQTIHQWPATLVQPVGSPLSLECTVEGTSNPNLYWYRQAAGRGLQLLFYSVGIGQISSEVPQNLSASRPQDRQFILSSKKLLLSDSGFYLCAWRDIYRDRKNTEAFFGQGTRLTVV.

This clone was seen once. V gene TRBV6-5 combines with J gene TRBJ2-7; D is unresolved. This CDR3 contains 13 residues. Trimming removed 7 bases from V and 4 bases from J, with 14 bases in between. Germline CDR1 and CDR2: MNHEY and SVGAGI. CDR3 amino acids: CASMRRVGYEQYF. The CDR3 DNA reads TGTGCCAGCATGCGTCGAGTCGGGTACGAGCAGTACTTC.